The clone carrying this TCR beta chain was recorded only once. This sample was included in a study of blood T cell repertoires in COVID-19. Study-level background: The study drew acute and convalescent COVID-19 samples from the United States, Italy and Spain. T cells, B-cell-depleted T cells, or PBMCs supplied cDNA or gDNA.

As handled by the study authors: Reference gene primer amplification gave estimated nucleated cell counts. Repertoires were generated with immunoSEQ multiplex PCR, while TCRdb's copy carries only in-frame clones and drops some. Clonal size and the V and J genes are those of that table, whereas D and trimming came from the DNA. The sample yields tens of thousands of clones, roughly 90% seen once. The CDR3 runs 15 residues. J was trimmed by 10 bases and V by 6 bases; bases with no gene match: 10. The germline V gene encodes CDR1 SGHAT and CDR2 FQNNGV. This clonotype was obtained from a man over 45 with active COVID-19. The chain has TRBV11-2 and TRBJ2-1, with 12 bases lining up with TRBD2. Sequences were obtained from peripheral blood. DNA for the CDR3: TGTGCCAGCAGACATCGGACTAGCGGGGCAAAAGAGCAGTTCTTC. Residues: CASRHRTSGAKEQFF.